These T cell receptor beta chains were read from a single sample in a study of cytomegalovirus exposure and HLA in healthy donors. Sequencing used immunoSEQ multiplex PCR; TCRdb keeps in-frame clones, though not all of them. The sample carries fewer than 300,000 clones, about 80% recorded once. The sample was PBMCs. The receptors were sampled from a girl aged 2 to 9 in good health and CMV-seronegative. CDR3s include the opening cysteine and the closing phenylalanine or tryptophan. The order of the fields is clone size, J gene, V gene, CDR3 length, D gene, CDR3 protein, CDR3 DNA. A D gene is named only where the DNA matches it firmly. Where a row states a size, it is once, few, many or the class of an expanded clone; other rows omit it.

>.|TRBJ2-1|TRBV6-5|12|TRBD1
CASSAYRGEQFF
TGTGCCAGCAGTGCCTACAGGGGTGAGCAGTTCTTC
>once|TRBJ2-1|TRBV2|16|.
CASSPTRGFRNNEQFF
TGTGCCAGCAGCCCCACTCGGGGGTTCAGAAACAATGAGCAGTTCTTC
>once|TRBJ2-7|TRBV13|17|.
CASSLLDRATISTEQYF
TGTGCCAGCAGCTTACTTGATCGAGCAACGATCTCCACCGAGCAGTACTTC
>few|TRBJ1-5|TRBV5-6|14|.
CASSFFRDRQPQHF
TGTGCCAGCAGCTTCTTCAGGGATCGACAGCCCCAGCATTTT
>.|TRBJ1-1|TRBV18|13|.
CASSPAGNTEAFF
TGTGCCAGCTCACCGGCAGGTAACACTGAAGCTTTCTTT
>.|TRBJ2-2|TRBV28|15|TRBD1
CASSPGTGNTGELFF
TGTGCCAGCAGTCCCGGGACAGGGAACACCGGGGAGCTGTTTTTT
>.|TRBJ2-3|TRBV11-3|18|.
CASSHSRTRYPSTDTQYF
TGTGCCAGCAGCCACAGTAGGACTCGCTATCCTAGCACAGATACGCAGTATTTT
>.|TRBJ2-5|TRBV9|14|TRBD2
CASSAAGGLETQYF
TGTGCCAGCAGCGCAGCGGGGGGACTTGAGACCCAGTACTTC
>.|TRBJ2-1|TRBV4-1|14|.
CASSQLAAYNEQFF
TGCGCCAGCAGCCAATTAGCGGCCTACAATGAGCAGTTCTTC
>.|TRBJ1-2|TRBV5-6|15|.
CASSLARVSGYGYTF
TGTGCCAGCAGCTTGGCTCGGGTATCCGGTTATGGCTACACCTTC
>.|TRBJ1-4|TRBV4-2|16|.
CASSQESRGLSEKLFF
TGTGCCAGCAGCCAAGAAAGTCGTGGGCTTAGTGAAAAACTGTTTTTT
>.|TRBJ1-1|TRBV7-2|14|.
CASSGRNPNGEAFF
TGTGCCAGCAGCGGGAGGAACCCGAACGGTGAAGCTTTCTTT
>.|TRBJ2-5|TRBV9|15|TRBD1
CASSATGGEGETQYF
TGTGCCAGCAGCGCTACAGGGGGTGAGGGGGAGACCCAGTACTTC
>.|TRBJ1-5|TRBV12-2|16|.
CASRLGTGYSNQPQHF
TGTGCAAGTCGCCTAGGGACAGGGTATAGCAATCAGCCCCAGCATTTT
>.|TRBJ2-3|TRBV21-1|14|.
CASRPAGRYDTQYF
TGTGCCAGCAGGCCAGCGGGACGTTACGATACGCAGTATTTT
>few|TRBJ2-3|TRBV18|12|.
CASSPNADTQYF
TGTGCCAGCTCGCCTAATGCAGATACGCAGTATTTT
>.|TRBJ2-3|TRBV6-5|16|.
CASSYSSGHGGDTQYF
TGTGCCAGCAGTTACTCATCAGGACACGGTGGAGATACGCAGTATTTT
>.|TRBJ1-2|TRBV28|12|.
CASSPGVYGYTF
TGTGCCAGCAGTCCAGGGGTCTATGGCTACACCTTC
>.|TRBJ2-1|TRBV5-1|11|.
CASNGYNEQFF
TGCGCCAGCAACGGCTACAATGAGCAGTTCTTC
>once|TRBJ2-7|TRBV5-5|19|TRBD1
CASSLVGTGSTLSSYEQYF
TGTGCCAGCAGCTTGGTTGGGACAGGGTCTACTCTTAGCTCCTACGAGCAGTACTTC
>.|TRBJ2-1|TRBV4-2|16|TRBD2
CASSQDRTSAYNEQFF
TGTGCCAGCAGCCAAGACAGGACTAGCGCGTACAATGAGCAGTTCTTC
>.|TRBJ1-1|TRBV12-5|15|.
CASGLVGVFPTEAFF
TGTGCTAGTGGTTTGGTAGGGGTTTTCCCGACTGAAGCTTTCTTT
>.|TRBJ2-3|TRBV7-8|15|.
CASSDRDSSTDTQYF
TGTGCCAGCAGCGACCGGGACTCGTCCACAGATACGCAGTATTTT
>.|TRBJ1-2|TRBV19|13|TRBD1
CASSTRDSYGYTF
TGTGCCAGTAGCACCCGGGACAGCTATGGCTACACCTTC
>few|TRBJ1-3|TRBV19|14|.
CASSNRVTGNTIYF
TGTGCCAGTAGTAACAGGGTAACTGGAAACACCATATATTTT
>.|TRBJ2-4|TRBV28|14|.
CASSLRIYRNIQYF
TGTGCCAGCAGTTTGCGCATTTACCGGAACATTCAGTACTTC
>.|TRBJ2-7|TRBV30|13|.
CAWTTDGAGEQYF
TGTGCCTGGACCACAGACGGTGCAGGCGAGCAGTACTTC
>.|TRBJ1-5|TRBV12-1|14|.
CASRPDRGLQPQHF
TGTGCCAGCAGGCCAGACAGGGGGCTTCAGCCCCAGCATTTT
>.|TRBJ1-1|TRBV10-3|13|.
CAISGEGYTEAFF
TGTGCCATCAGTGGTGAGGGCTACACTGAAGCTTTCTTT
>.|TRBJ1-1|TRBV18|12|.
CATAKQVAEAFF
TGTGCCACCGCGAAGCAGGTCGCTGAAGCTTTCTTT
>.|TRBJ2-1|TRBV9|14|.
CASSAGSRSDEQFF
TGTGCCAGCAGCGCCGGATCTAGATCCGATGAGCAGTTCTTC
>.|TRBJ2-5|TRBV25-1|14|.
CASSPQQYQETQYF
TGTGCCAGCAGTCCACAGCAGTACCAAGAGACCCAGTACTTC
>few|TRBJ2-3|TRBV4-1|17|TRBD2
CASSQDGTSGETDTQYF
TGCGCCAGCAGCCAAGATGGGACTAGCGGGGAGACAGATACGCAGTATTTT
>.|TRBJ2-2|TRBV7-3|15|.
CASSFGEGQGGELFF
TGTGCCAGCAGCTTCGGGGAAGGGCAAGGCGGGGAGCTGTTTTTT
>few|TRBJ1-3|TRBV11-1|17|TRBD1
CASSCDRVGQTGNTIYF
TGTGCCAGCAGCTGCGACAGGGTAGGGCAAACTGGAAACACCATATATTTT
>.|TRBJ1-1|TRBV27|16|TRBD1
CASSRYRGDGYTEAFF
TGTGCCAGCAGTCGGTACAGGGGCGATGGGTACACTGAAGCTTTCTTT
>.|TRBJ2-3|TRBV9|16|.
CASSPRLVQPVYTQYF
TGTGCCAGCAGCCCTAGACTAGTTCAACCTGTGTATACGCAGTATTTT
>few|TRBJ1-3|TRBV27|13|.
CASSPYSGNTIYF
TGTGCCAGCAGTCCTTATTCTGGAAACACCATATATTTT
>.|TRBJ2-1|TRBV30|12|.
CAWSGTSWGQFF
TGTGCCTGGAGTGGAACTAGTTGGGGGCAGTTCTTC
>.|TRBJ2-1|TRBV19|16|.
CASSIPWGVSYNEQFF
TGTGCCAGTAGTATCCCTTGGGGGGTATCCTACAATGAGCAGTTCTTC
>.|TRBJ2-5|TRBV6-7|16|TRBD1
CASSTRGQDLQETQYF
TGTGCCAGCAGTACTCGAGGACAGGACCTCCAAGAGACCCAGTACTTC
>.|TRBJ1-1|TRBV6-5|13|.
CASSQGLYTEAFF
TGTGCCAGCAGCCAGGGGTTGTACACTGAAGCTTTCTTT
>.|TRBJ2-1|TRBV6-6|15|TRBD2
CASSYSTSGKGEQFF
TGTGCCAGCAGTTACTCTACTAGCGGGAAAGGTGAGCAGTTCTTC
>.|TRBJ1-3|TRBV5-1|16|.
CASSLHDGGSGNTIYF
TGCGCCAGCAGCTTGCATGACGGGGGCTCTGGAAACACCATATATTTT
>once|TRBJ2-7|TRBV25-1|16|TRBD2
CASSVGGTSGSYEQYF
TGTGCCAGCAGTGTCGGAGGGACTAGCGGCTCCTACGAGCAGTACTTC
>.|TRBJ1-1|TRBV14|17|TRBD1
CASSQVWPGTGVTEAFF
TGTGCCAGCAGCCAAGTTTGGCCCGGGACAGGGGTCACTGAAGCTTTCTTT
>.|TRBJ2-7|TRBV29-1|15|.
CSVELFGPNPHEQYF
TGCAGCGTTGAATTGTTTGGCCCGAACCCCCACGAGCAGTACTTC
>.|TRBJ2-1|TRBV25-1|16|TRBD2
CASSITTSGSGGEQFF
TGTGCCAGCAGCATCACGACTAGCGGGAGCGGGGGTGAGCAGTTCTTC
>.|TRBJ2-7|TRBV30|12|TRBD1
CASDRASYEQYF
TGTGCCTCCGACAGGGCGTCCTACGAGCAGTACTTC
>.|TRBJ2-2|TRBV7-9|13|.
CASSQANTGELFF
TGTGCCAGCAGCCAGGCCAACACCGGGGAGCTGTTTTTT
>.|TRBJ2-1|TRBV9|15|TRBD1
CASSVEGGYSDEQFF
TGTGCCAGCAGCGTAGAAGGGGGCTATTCGGATGAGCAGTTCTTC
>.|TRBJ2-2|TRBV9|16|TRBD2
CASSPLAGEYTGELFF
TGTGCCAGCAGCCCACTAGCGGGAGAGTACACCGGGGAGCTGTTTTTT
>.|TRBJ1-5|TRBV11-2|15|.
CASSFLAGSNQPQHF
TGTGCCAGCAGCTTTTTGGCGGGTAGCAATCAGCCCCAGCATTTT